What follows describes a single T cell receptor beta chain. In the original processing: Reference gene primers were amplified, and this amplification served to estimate nucleated cell counts. Clones were read by immunoSEQ multiplex PCR, and TCRdb kept only the in-frame ones, dropping some. D and trimming come from the DNA, and the V and J calls and clone size come from that table. The table has under 85,000 clones, 83% seen once. There are 14 residues in the CDR3. The germline V gene has CDR1 SNHLY and CDR2 FYNNEI. With 6 bases clipped from V and 3 bases from J, the junction kept 5 bases outside the gene matches. This specimen belongs to a study of blood T cell repertoires in COVID-19. Study-level information: Acute and convalescent COVID-19 samples came from the United States, Italy and Spain. PBMCs, B-cell-depleted T cells, or T cells were the source of the cDNA or gDNA that made up the material.

This clonotype originated in a man under 40 with COVID-19, enrolled during active disease. Sequences were obtained from peripheral blood. V and J are TRBV2 and TRBJ2-3, with 8 positions matching TRBD1. The CDR3 reads CASRSTGATDTQYF. CDR3 in DNA: TGTGCCAGCAGATCGACAGGGGCAACAGATACGCAGTATTTT.